This TCR beta chain was sequenced during a study of cytomegalovirus exposure and HLA in healthy donors. Study-level findings and limits: Later work found that TCR association rates differed between HLA loci; DRB1 had the most and HLA-C the fewest.

The PCR made use of 60 Vbeta and 13 Jbeta primers. The table came from immunoSEQ multiplex PCR; TCRdb's copy has only in-frame clones and leaves some out. Seen in this sample are approximately 45,000 clones; the ten most common clones hold approximately 2.1%. Details on this clone: What it recognizes is unknown.

The sequence came from a woman in her 40s in good health and CMV-seronegative. The sequenced material came from PBMCs.

The CDR3 DNA sequence: TGTGCCAGCAGTTACCCACAGGGTCGGGAGCAGTACTTC. Amino acids: CASSYPQGREQYF. This chain links TRBV6-6 with TRBJ2-7, with D maybe TRBD1 (6 bases). V lost 2 bases to trimming and J lost 7 bases, with 12 bases between them. The CDR3 contains 13 residues. The V gene's germline CDR1 is MNHNY and CDR2 SVGAGI (reference sequence).